This TCR beta chain was profiled in a study of blood T cell repertoires in COVID-19. Repertoires were generated with immunoSEQ multiplex PCR, while TCRdb's copy carries only in-frame clones and drops some. The sample includes more than 95,000 clones, 70% to 90% seen only once; the top ten take 2.5% to 3.5%. The clonotype was recovered from a man aged 50-60 years in a cohort sampled during active COVID-19. Sequenced material: peripheral blood.

DNA for the CDR3: TGTGCCAGCAGCCAAACCGGACAGAATCAGCCCCAGCATTTT. Amino acid sequence: CASSQTGQNQPQHF. The chain couples TRBV7-9 to TRBJ1-5, with D perhaps matching TRBD1 (6 bases). The germline V and J ends were trimmed by 5 bases and 4 bases, with 12 bases remaining between them. The CDR3 is made up of 14 amino acids. Germline CDR1 and CDR2: SEHNR and FQNEAQ (reference sequence).